The 24 T cell receptor beta chains below come from one sample, sequenced in a study of T-cell memory formation after mild COVID-19. One entry per CDR3 protein results from TCRdb running MiXCR on the 5' RACE reads. The sample has fewer than 50,000 distinct CDR3 sequences; around 6.3% are singletons. The specimen was PBMCs or a T cell subset sorted from them (not recorded which). These receptors were taken from an adult who had mild COVID-19 (a few samples of this study predate the infection). Cell type and time point are not known.

This clonotype was counted ten times or more. The V and J genes are TRBV5-1 and TRBJ2-2; D unclear. The CDR3 is 14 residues long. The V gene lost 2 bases and the J gene lost 1 base, with 6 bases spanning the gap. Germline V CDR1 and CDR2: SGHRS, YFSETQ. CDR3 sequence: CASSFAGNTGELFF. Written as DNA, the CDR3 is TGCGCCAGCAGCTTTGCAGGGAACACCGGGGAGCTGTTTTTT.

This clonotype was seen repeatedly, ten times or more. The chain links TRBV5-1 to TRBJ2-1, with TRBD2 matching 13 bases. This CDR3 has 15 residues. The V and J ends lost 4 bases and 8 bases, in that order; junction bases with no gene match: 6. Germline V lookup: CDR1 SGHRS, CDR2 YFSETQ. The CDR3 sequence: CASSERTSGSDEQFF. Written as DNA, the CDR3 is TGCGCCAGCAGCGAGAGGACTAGCGGGAGCGATGAGCAGTTCTTC.

The table lists this clonotype with many counts. The J gene is TRBJ2-6, the V gene TRBV7-8, with unresolved D. The CDR3 has 17 residues. Germline V CDR1 and CDR2: SGHVS, FQNEAQ. V was clipped by 0 bases and J by 0 bases, with 9 bases between them. The CDR3 sequence: CASSLAGPSSGANVLTF. In DNA form, the CDR3 reads TGTGCCAGCAGCTTAGCGGGTCCGAGCTCTGGGGCCAACGTCCTGACTTTC.

V gene TRBV11-2 combines with J gene TRBJ2-4, with D possibly TRBD2 on 6 matching bases. The V gene lost 2 bases and the J gene lost 0 bases, with 17 bases spanning the gap. Germline V lookup: CDR1 SGHAT, CDR2 FQNNGV. The CDR3 totals 18 residues. This CDR3 is CASSLLVGGALAKNIQYF. CDR3 nucleotides: TGTGCCAGCAGCTTATTGGTTGGCGGGGCTCTAGCCAAAAACATTCAGTACTTC.

This rearrangement joins TRBV3-1 to TRBJ1-2; a weak D match, TRBD1 (6 bases). Germline CDR1 reads LGHDT; CDR2 reads YNNKEL (reference sequence). The CDR3 sequence is 15 residues long. Trimming pared 0 bases from V and 4 bases from J, leaving 12 bases between. CDR3 nucleotides: TGTGCCAGCAGCCAAGATACAGGGTTGACCTATGGCTACACCTTC. This codes for CASSQDTGLTYGYTF.

The V call is TRBV6-1, the J call TRBJ2-1; D uncertain. The CDR3 runs to 15 residues. V shed 8 bases and J shed 10 bases, with 24 bases lying between them. The V gene's germline CDR1 is MNHNS and CDR2 SASEGT. The CDR3 reads CASSGARVTLVEQFF. The CDR3, as DNA: TGTGCCAGCTCGGGCGCCCGCGTGACCCTAGTCGAGCAGTTCTTC.

This clonotype was counted between two and nine times. The rearrangement uses TRBV20-1 and TRBJ1-5, with D unclear. V was pared by 0 bases and J by 0 bases, with 6 bases between. Germline lookup yields CDR1 DFQATT and CDR2 SNEGSKA (reference sequence). The CDR3 spans 14 residues. The CDR3, as DNA: TGCAGTGCTAGAGAGCGGATTAGCAATCAGCCCCAGCATTTT. It codes for CSARERISNQPQHF.

This clonotype has ten or more counts. The rearrangement joins TRBV7-9 to TRBJ1-5; TRBD1 matches 8 bases. The CDR3 is 14 residues long. The junction had 2 bases not matched to a gene; V was cut back by 1 base and J by 6 bases. The germline CDR1 and CDR2 sequences are SEHNR and FQNEAQ (reference sequence). This CDR3 reads CASSLGTGRQPQHF. The CDR3 DNA is TGTGCCAGCAGCTTAGGGACAGGGCGTCAGCCCCAGCATTTT.

This clonotype was seen at least ten times. The V call is TRBV12-3 or TRBV12-4, the J call TRBJ1-4, with 8 bases that match TRBD1. Trimming removed 5 bases from V and 6 bases from J; junction bases left unmatched: 8. The CDR3 runs 15 residues. Here the CDR3 reads CASSPDRGGDEKLFF. The CDR3 DNA sequence: TGTGCCAGCAGTCCAGACAGGGGAGGCGATGAAAAACTGTTTTTT.

The sample holds many counts of this clonotype. J is TRBJ1-6 and V is TRBV7-2; TRBD1 is a possible D gene (5 bases). Trimming left V 7 bases short and J 5 bases short, with 12 bases between. The CDR3 has 14 amino acids. The germline V gene has CDR1 SGHTA and CDR2 FQGNSA. CDR3 sequence (DNA): TGTGCCAGCACCTCAGGGAGTAATAATTCACCCCTCCACTTT. Protein: CASTSGSNNSPLHF.

This clonotype appeared a few times. The V and J genes are TRBV18 and TRBJ1-2; 8 bases fit TRBD1. The germline V gene has CDR1 KGHSH and CDR2 LQKENI. V trimming: 4 bases; J trimming: 4 bases; junction bases outside the gene matches: 8. This CDR3 has 15 amino acids. The CDR3: CASSLRQGRSYGYTF. In nucleotides, the CDR3 is TGTGCCAGCTCACTAAGACAGGGGCGCTCCTATGGCTACACCTTC.

The chain uses TRBV7-7 and TRBJ2-2; 9 positions match TRBD1. CDR3 length: 13 amino acids. Trimming removed 11 bases from V and 6 bases from J; junction bases left unmatched: 7. Germline assignment: CDR1 SSHAT and CDR2 FNYEAQ (reference sequence). The CDR3 sequence is CACWDRAAGELFF. The CDR3, as DNA: TGTGCCTGCTGGGACAGGGCGGCCGGGGAGCTGTTTTTT.

This clonotype came up many times. The V and J genes are TRBV12-3 or TRBV12-4 and TRBJ2-5, with 8 bases that match TRBD1. The CDR3 consists of 13 residues. V dropped 6 bases and J dropped 1; count of bases not matched to a gene: 1. The CDR3: CASRQGVQETQYF. The DNA of the CDR3 is TGTGCCAGCAGACAGGGGGTCCAAGAGACCCAGTACTTC.

This clonotype has ten or more counts. The V gene is TRBV5-1, the J gene TRBJ1-1; the D gene is possibly TRBD1 (6 bases). The CDR3 covers 15 residues. CDR1 and CDR2 (germline): SGHRS, YFSETQ. V dropped 4 bases and J dropped 3 bases, with 16 bases sitting between them. The DNA of the CDR3 is TGCGCCAGCAGCGGTGGTAGAGGGGGAGACACTGAAGCTTTCTTT. It codes for CASSGGRGGDTEAFF.

This clonotype was counted between two and nine times. This chain joins TRBV3-1 and TRBJ2-2; 12 positions match TRBD2. This CDR3 has 19 amino acids. Germline trimming cut 0 bases from V and 10 bases from J; bases unmatched to any gene: 15. From germline, CDR1 is LGHDT and CDR2 YNNKEL (reference sequence). CDR3 sequence reads: CASSQDRASGRGRVEELFF. The CDR3 DNA is TGTGCCAGCAGCCAAGATCGGGCTAGCGGGAGGGGAAGGGTAGAGGAGCTGTTTTTT.

This clonotype turned up a few times. The V gene is TRBV7-9, the J gene TRBJ2-2; TRBD2 matches 7 bases. Germline V CDR1 and CDR2: SEHNR, FQNEAQ (reference sequence). The CDR3 extends over 17 amino acids. V was clipped by 1 base and J by 4 bases; unmatched bases: 9. The CDR3 DNA reads as TGTGCCAGCAGCTTAGGGGCTACCGGGACTATCACCGGGGAGCTGTTTTTT. It is translated as CASSLGATGTITGELFF.

There are a few counts of this clonotype. The chain has TRBV4-3 and TRBJ2-1; TRBD2 matches at 9 bases. Germline trimming cut 0 bases from V and 3 bases from J; bases unmatched to any gene: 3. CDR3 size: 16 residues. CDR1 LGHNA and CDR2 YSLEER come from the germline V gene. CDR3 nucleotide sequence: TGCGCCAGCAGCCAAGACCCTAGCGGGATCTACAATGAGCAGTTCTTC. It yields the protein CASSQDPSGIYNEQFF.

In this sample, this clonotype turned up many times. The gene calls are TRBV4-2 and TRBJ2-5; no clear D. Trimming shortened V by 0 bases and J by 5 bases, and 13 bases separated the two germline ends. Germline V gives CDR1 LGHNA, CDR2 YNFKEQ. The CDR3 has 15 amino acids. Here the CDR3 reads CASSQEERTAETQYF. Here the CDR3 DNA reads TGTGCCAGCAGCCAAGAAGAGAGGACCGCGGAGACCCAGTACTTC.

This clonotype was seen many times. The chain has TRBV5-5 and TRBJ1-1; D is undetermined. Trimming stripped 0 bases from V and 3 bases from J, with 9 bases between. Germline CDR1 and CDR2: SGHKS and YYEKEE (reference sequence). This CDR3 contains 14 residues. This CDR3 reads CASSLGTGYTEAFF. The CDR3 DNA reads TGTGCCAGCAGCTTGGGGACGGGCTACACTGAAGCTTTCTTT.

This clonotype occurred a few times. The V call is TRBV20-1, the J call TRBJ1-2; 9 nucleotides line up with TRBD1. J gave up 0 bases and V 5 bases, and 4 bases lay outside the gene matches. CDR3 length: 14 residues. CDR1 is DFQATT and CDR2 is SNEGSKA in the germline V gene (reference sequence). As DNA, the CDR3 is TGCAGTGCTTGGGACAGGGTTACTAACTATGGCTACACCTTC. Encoded protein: CSAWDRVTNYGYTF.

The sample holds many counts of this clonotype. The chain joins TRBV7-9 to TRBJ1-1; no firm D call. V was shortened by 1 base and J by 11 bases, with 14 bases between the two germline ends. The CDR3 is 13 amino acids. Germline assignment: CDR1 SEHNR and CDR2 FQNEAQ (reference sequence). For the CDR3, the DNA is TGTGCCAGCAGCTTAGAAGGCTCGGGGTCGGCTTTCTTT. As protein: CASSLEGSGSAFF.

This clonotype was recorded many times. V gene TRBV5-6 combines with J gene TRBJ2-5; maybe TRBD2 (6 bases). With 3 bases removed from V and 5 bases from J, the gap between germline ends came to 17 bases. Germline V gene sequence: CDR1 SGHDT, CDR2 YYEEEE. The CDR3 spans 15 residues. CDR3 bases: TGTGCCAGCAGCTCCCTAACCAGTCGGGGGGAGACCCAGTACTTC. Encoded protein: CASSSLTSRGETQYF.

This clonotype was seen ten or more times. The rearrangement links TRBV3-1 to TRBJ1-2, with no clear D. The germline V gene has CDR1 LGHDT and CDR2 YNNKEL (reference sequence). The CDR3 is made up of 16 amino acids. V was shortened by 1 base and J by 0 bases, with 12 bases between the two germline ends. The CDR3 protein is CASSQVAVVPNYGYTF. Written as DNA, the CDR3 is TGTGCCAGCAGCCAAGTGGCAGTAGTTCCTAACTATGGCTACACCTTC.

This clonotype has a handful of counts. The chain has TRBV18 and TRBJ2-7; D is unresolved. This CDR3 is built from 12 residues. Germline CDR1 and CDR2: KGHSH and LQKENI. Trimming cost V 3 bases and J 3 bases, with 6 bases left between them. CDR3: CASSPGSYEQYF. The CDR3 nucleotides read TGTGCCAGCTCACCTGGTAGCTACGAGCAGTACTTC.